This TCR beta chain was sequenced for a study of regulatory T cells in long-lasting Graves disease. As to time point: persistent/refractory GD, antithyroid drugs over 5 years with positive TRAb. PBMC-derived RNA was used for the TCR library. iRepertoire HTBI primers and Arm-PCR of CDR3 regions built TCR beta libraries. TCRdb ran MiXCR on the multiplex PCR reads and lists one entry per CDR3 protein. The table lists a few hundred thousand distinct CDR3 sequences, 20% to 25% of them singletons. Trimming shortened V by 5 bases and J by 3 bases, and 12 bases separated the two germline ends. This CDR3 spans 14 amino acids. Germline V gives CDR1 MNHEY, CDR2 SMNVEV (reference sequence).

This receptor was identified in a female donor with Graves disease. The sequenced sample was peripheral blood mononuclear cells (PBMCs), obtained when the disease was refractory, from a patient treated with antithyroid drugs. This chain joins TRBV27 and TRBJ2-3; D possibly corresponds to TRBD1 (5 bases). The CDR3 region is CASSERAGTDTQYF. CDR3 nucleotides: TGTGCCAGCAGTGAGAGAGCAGGGACAGATACGCAGTATTTT.